This T cell receptor (beta chain) comes out of a study of spatial heterogeneity in lung cancer. The overall study: Matched bulk RNA-seq yielded a T cell transcriptional module score. Counts of TCR transcripts in tumor regions correlated strongly with that score. Overall study results and limits: Of the expanded TCRs, ubiquitous and regional counts tracked the counts of ubiquitous and regional nonsynonymous mutations, respectively. Tumors with more nonsynonymous mutations had more expanded intratumoral alpha and beta TCRs.

Looked up from germline, CDR1 is KGHSH and CDR2 is LQKENI. This CDR3 is built from 13 residues. V was shortened by 3 bases and J by 4 bases, with 6 bases between the two germline ends. One entry per CDR3 protein results from TCRdb running MiXCR on the 5' RACE reads. The repertoire holds 3,000 or so distinct CDR3 sequences, with nearly 6.5% as singletons. The time point was: sample taken at primary tumor resection. Without sorting, whole RNA was sequenced from tumor, nontumor lung or frozen PBMC. This clonotype ranks as medium-sized (0.01 to 0.1%). Its target is unknown. This beta chain was picked up by a library intended for alpha chains and is off target, so its count carries little meaning.

This chain connects TRBV18 to TRBJ2-2; D ambiguous. The TCR originated in a male donor with early-stage non-small cell lung cancer. The sequencing used lung tumor tissue, collected at surgery. The CDR3 sequence is CASSPLSTGELFF. The DNA of the CDR3 is TGTGCCAGCTCACCCCTCTCCACCGGGGAGCTGTTTTTT.